This is a list of T cell receptor beta chains from one sample in a study of OX40 agonist ivuxolimab in advanced cancers. This table comes from immunoSEQ multiplex PCR, and its TCRdb copy is limited to in-frame clones, with some not included. The sample shows 65,000 to 70,000 clones, over 60% of them seen only once. This specimen consisted of CD4+ or CD8+ T cells sorted from blood, obtained in a trial of the OX40 agonist ivuxolimab. The receptors shown here come from an adult with an advanced solid tumor such as melanoma, head and neck, liver or kidney cancer. Both conserved end residues are part of each CDR3. D genes are given only for firm matches. Rows give clone size only sometimes, using once, few, many, or a class for an expanded clone.

>TRBV30|-|TRBJ1-3|once
CAWSVFVSGNTIYF
TGTGCCTGGAGTGTTTTTGTCTCTGGAAACACCATATATTTT
>TRBV2|-|TRBJ1-5|-
CASGVNSNQPQHF
TGTGCCAGCGGGGTGAATAGCAATCAGCCCCAGCATTTT
>TRBV27|-|TRBJ2-7|-
CASSFGAGWRIEQYF
TGTGCCAGCAGTTTCGGGGCGGGATGGAGAATCGAGCAGTACTTC
>TRBV7-9|TRBD1|TRBJ1-1|-
CASSLAGTGLIEAFF
TGTGCCAGCAGCTTAGCTGGGACAGGACTTATAGAGGCTTTCTTT
>TRBV5-1|-|TRBJ2-5|-
CASSLYSDRKQETQYF
TGCGCCAGCAGCTTGTATTCCGACAGAAAGCAAGAGACCCAGTACTTC
>TRBV11-2|TRBD2|TRBJ2-1|-
CASSPGTSGSYNEQFF
TGTGCCAGCAGCCCTGGGACTAGCGGGAGCTACAATGAGCAGTTCTTC
>TRBV19|-|TRBJ2-5|once
CASSPMVRGGQETQYF
TGTGCCAGTAGTCCCATGGTCAGGGGGGGCCAAGAGACCCAGTACTTC
>TRBV7-9|TRBD1|TRBJ2-7|-
CASSTQGQGGNEQYF
TGTGCCAGCAGTACCCAGGGACAGGGAGGAAACGAGCAGTACTTC
>TRBV30|-|TRBJ2-7|-
CAWRHPGIHEQYF
TGTGCCTGGAGGCACCCAGGCATCCACGAGCAGTACTTC
>TRBV6-5|-|TRBJ1-1|-
CASSYSTGTTEAFF
TGTGCCAGCAGTTACTCGACGGGGACCACTGAAGCTTTCTTT
>TRBV5-1|TRBD1|TRBJ2-1|-
CASTTDRAGNEQFF
TGCGCCAGCACGACGGACAGGGCAGGGAATGAGCAGTTCTTC
>TRBV6-1|TRBD1|TRBJ1-4|once
CASKDRGRREKLFF
TGTGCCAGCAAGGACAGGGGGCGCCGAGAAAAACTGTTTTTT
>TRBV5-1|-|TRBJ1-2|-
CASSSGLSYGYTF
TGCGCCAGCAGCTCCGGACTAAGCTATGGCTACACCTTC
>TRBV5-4|TRBD1|TRBJ2-1|-
CASSRPRGGDEQFF
TGTGCCAGCAGCCGACCTAGAGGGGGCGATGAGCAGTTCTTC
>TRBV19|-|TRBJ2-1|-
CASSMGDPNYYEQFF
TGTGCCAGTAGTATGGGGGACCCCAACTATTATGAGCAGTTCTTC
>TRBV27|TRBD2|TRBJ2-2|-
CASSFSPPGLASNTGELFF
TGTGCCAGCAGTTTCTCTCCCCCGGGACTAGCGTCGAACACCGGGGAGCTGTTTTTT